This TCR beta chain came from a study of blood T cell repertoires in COVID-19. CDR1 is SGHRS, CDR2 YFSETQ, per germline. This CDR3 is 15 amino acids long. Trimming at V came to 4 bases and at J to 5 bases, leaving 11 bases not matched to a gene. Original handling: Reference gene primers were amplified, and this amplification served to estimate nucleated cell counts. Produced via immunoSEQ multiplex PCR; TCRdb's table is partial and in-frame only. That table furnishes V, J and clone size, whereas the DNA furnished D and trimming. The sample consists of approximately 300,000 clones, 70% to 90% of them appearing once.

V gene TRBV5-1 combines with J gene TRBJ1-1; the match to TRBD1 covers 7 bases. The sequencing input was peripheral blood. This sequence was found in a woman aged 40 to 55 with acute or convalescent COVID-19. The CDR3 nucleotides read TGCGCCAGCAGCCCTGGCCAGGGGGATAGAACTGAAGCTTTCTTT. Its translation is CASSPGQGDRTEAFF.